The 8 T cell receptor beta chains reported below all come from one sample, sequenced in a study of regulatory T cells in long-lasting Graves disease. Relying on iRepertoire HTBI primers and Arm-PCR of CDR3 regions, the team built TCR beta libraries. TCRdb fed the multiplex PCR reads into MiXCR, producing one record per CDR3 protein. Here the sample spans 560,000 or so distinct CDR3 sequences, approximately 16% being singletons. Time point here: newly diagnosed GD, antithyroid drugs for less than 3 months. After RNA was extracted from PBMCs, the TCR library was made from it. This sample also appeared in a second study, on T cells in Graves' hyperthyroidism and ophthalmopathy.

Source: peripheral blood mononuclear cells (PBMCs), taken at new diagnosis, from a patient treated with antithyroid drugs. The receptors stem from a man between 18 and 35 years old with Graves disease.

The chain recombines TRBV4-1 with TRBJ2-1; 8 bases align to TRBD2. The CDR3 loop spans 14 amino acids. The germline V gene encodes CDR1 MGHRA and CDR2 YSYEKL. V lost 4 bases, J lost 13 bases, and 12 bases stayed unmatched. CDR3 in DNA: TGCGCCAGCAGCCCCGGCGGGGGGAGGGGGACCCAGTTCTTC. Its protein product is CASSPGGGRGTQFF.

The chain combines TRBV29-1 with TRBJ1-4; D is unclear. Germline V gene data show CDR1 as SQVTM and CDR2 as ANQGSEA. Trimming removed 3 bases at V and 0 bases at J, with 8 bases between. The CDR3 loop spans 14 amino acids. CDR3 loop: CSVDSGTTNEKLFF. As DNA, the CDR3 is TGCAGCGTTGACAGTGGTACAACTAATGAAAAACTGTTTTTT.

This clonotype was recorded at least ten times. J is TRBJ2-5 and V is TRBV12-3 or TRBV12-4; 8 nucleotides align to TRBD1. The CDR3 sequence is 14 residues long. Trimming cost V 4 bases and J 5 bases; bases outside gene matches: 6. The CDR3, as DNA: TGTGCCAGCAGTTCTCAGGGGGCGGCGGAGACCCAGTACTTC. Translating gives CASSSQGAAETQYF.

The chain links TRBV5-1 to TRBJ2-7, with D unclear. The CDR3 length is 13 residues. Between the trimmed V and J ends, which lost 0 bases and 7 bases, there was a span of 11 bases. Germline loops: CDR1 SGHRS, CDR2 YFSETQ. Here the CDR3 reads CASSLGSDGEQYF. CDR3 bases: TGCGCCAGCAGCTTGGGATCGGATGGGGAGCAGTACTTC. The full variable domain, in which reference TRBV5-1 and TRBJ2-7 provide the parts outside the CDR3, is KAGVTQTPRYLIKTRGQQVTLSCSPISGHRSVSWYQQTPGQGLQFLFEYFSETQRNKGNFPGRFSGRQFSNSRSEMNVSTLELGDSALYLCASSLGSDGEQYFGPGTRLTVT.

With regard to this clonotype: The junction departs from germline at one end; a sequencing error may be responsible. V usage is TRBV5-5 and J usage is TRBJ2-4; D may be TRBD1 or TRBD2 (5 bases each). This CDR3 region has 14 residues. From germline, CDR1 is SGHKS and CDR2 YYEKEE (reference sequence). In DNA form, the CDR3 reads TGTACCAGCAGCTTGGCCGGGGCGGCAAACATTCAGTACTTC. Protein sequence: CTSSLAGAANIQYF.

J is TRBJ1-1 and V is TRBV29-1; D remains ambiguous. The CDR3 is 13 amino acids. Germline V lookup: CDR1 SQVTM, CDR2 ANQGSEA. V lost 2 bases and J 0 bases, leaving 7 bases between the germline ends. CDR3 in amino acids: CSVERPLNTEAFF. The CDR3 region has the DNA TGCAGCGTTGAAAGGCCTCTGAACACTGAAGCTTTCTTT.

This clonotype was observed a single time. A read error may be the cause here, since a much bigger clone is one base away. The CDR3 DNA reads as TGTGCCAGCAGTTTAGGGGGGGGGCGATTCCTCCTGAACACTGAAGCTTTCTTT. It yields the protein CASSLGGGRFLLNTEAFF. This chain links TRBV28 with TRBJ1-1; a possible D gene is TRBD1 (6 bases). CDR1 MDHEN and CDR2 SYDVKM come from the germline V gene. With 2 bases removed from V and 0 bases from J, the gap between germline ends came to 19 bases. The CDR3 runs to 18 residues.

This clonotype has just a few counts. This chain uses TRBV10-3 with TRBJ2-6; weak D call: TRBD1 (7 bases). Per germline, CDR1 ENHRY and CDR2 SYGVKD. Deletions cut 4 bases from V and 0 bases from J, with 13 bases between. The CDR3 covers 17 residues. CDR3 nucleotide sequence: TGTGCCATCAGTGCCCGACAGGGAGGCTCTGGGGCCAACGTCCTGACTTTC. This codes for CAISARQGGSGANVLTF.